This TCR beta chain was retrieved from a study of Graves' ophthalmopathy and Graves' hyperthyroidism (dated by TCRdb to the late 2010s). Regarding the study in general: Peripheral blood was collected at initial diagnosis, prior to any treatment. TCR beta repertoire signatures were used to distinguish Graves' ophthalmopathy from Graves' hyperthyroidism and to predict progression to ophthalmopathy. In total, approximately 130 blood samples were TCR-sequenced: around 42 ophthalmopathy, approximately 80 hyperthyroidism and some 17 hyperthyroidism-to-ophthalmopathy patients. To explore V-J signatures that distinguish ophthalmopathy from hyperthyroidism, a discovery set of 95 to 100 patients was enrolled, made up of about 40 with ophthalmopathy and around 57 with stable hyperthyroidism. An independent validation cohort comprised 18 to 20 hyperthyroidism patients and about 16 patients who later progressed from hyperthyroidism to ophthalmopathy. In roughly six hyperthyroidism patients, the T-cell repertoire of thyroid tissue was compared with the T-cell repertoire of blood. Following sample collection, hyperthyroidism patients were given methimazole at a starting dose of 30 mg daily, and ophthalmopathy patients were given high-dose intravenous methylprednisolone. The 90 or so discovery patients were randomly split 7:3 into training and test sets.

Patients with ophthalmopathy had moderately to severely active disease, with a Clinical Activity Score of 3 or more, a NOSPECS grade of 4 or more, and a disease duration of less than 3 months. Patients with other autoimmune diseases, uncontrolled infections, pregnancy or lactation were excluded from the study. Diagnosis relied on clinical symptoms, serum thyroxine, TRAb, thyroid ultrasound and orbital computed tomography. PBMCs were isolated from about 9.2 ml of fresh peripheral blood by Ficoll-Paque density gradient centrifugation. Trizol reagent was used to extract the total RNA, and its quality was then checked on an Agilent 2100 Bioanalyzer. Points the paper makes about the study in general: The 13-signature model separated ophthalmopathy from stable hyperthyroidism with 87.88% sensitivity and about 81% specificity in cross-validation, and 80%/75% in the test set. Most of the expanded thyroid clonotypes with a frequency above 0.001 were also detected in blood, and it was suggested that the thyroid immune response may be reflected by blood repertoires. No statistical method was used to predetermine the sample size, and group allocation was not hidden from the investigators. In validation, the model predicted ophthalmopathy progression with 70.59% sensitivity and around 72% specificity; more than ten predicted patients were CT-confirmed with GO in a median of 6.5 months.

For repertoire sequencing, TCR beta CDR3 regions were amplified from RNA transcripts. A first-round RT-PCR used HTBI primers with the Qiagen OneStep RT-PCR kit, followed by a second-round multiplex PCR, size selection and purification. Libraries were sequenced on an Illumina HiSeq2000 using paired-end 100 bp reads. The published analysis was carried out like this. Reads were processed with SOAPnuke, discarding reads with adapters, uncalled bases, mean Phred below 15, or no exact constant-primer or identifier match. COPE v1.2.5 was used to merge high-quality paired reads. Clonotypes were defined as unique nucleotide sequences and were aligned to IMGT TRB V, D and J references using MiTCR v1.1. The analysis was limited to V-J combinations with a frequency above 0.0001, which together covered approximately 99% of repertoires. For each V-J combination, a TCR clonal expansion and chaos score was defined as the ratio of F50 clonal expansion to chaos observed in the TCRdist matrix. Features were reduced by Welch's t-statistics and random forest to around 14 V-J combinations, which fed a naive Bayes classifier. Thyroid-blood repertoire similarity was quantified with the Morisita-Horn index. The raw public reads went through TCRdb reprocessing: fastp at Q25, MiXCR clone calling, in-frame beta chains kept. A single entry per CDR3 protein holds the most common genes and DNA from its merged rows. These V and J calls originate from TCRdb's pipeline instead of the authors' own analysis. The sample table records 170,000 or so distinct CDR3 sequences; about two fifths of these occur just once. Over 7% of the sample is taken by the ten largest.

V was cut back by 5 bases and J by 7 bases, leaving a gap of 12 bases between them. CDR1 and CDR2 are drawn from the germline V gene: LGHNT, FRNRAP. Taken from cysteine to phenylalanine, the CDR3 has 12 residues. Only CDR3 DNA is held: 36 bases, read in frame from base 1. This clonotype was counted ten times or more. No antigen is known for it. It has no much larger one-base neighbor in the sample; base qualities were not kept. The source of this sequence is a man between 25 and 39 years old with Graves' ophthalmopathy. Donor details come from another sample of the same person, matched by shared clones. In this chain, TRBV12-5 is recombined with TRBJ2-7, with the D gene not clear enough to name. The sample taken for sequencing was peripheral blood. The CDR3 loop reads CASGPESLEQYF. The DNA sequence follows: TGTGCTAGTGGTCCTGAATCGTTGGAGCAGTACTTC.